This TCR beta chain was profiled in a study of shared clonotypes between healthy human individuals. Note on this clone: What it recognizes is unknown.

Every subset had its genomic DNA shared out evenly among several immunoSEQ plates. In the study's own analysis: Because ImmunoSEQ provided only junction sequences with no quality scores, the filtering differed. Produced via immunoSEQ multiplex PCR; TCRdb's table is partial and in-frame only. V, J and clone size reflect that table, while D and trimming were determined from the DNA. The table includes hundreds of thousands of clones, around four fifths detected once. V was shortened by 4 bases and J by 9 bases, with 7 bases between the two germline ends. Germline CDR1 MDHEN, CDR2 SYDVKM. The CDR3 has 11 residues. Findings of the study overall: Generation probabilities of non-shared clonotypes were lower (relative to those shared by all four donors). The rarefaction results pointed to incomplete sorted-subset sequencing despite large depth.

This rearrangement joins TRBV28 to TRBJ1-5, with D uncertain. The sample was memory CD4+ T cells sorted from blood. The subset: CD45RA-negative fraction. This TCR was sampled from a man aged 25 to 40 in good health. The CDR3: CASSSPLPQHF. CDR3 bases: TGTGCCAGCAGTTCCCCTTTGCCCCAGCATTTT.